Each of the 27 T cell receptor beta chains below was sequenced from the same sample in a study of glioma-infiltrating T cells after dendritic cell vaccination. TCRdb keeps only in-frame clones here, not all; method: immunoSEQ multiplex PCR. The repertoire holds roughly 100,000 clones, with 81% as singletons. The sequenced sample was blood, obtained before dendritic cell vaccination. These receptors were obtained from a human donor with glioblastoma.

The V gene is TRBV5-1, the J gene TRBJ1-1, with a weak D call TRBD1 (5 bases). The ends were cut back, 3 bases at V and 2 bases at J, with 11 bases in the middle. The length of the CDR3 is 14 residues. The germline CDR1 and CDR2 sequences are SGHRS and YFSETQ. The chain's CDR3 is CASSSSGGNTEAFF. The CDR3 nucleotides are TGCGCCAGCAGCTCCTCCGGGGGTAACACTGAAGCTTTCTTT. The entire variable domain, with the rest obtained from reference TRBV5-1 and TRBJ1-1, is as follows: KAGVTQTPRYLIKTRGQQVTLSCSPISGHRSVSWYQQTPGQGLQFLFEYFSETQRNKGNFPGRFSGRQFSNSRSEMNVSTLELGDSALYLCASSSSGGNTEAFFGQGTRLTVV.

V usage is TRBV5-1 and J usage is TRBJ1-1; D uncertain. V gave up 1 base and J gave up 5 bases, with 9 bases separating them. CDR1 SGHRS and CDR2 YFSETQ come from the germline V gene. This CDR3 contains 13 residues. CDR3 amino acids: CASSLTRGTEAFF. The CDR3, as DNA: TGCGCCAGCAGCTTGACAAGAGGGACTGAAGCTTTCTTT.

This rearrangement joins TRBV30 to TRBJ2-5, with a possible D match to TRBD1 (5 bases). The CDR3 totals 14 residues. V lost 0 bases and J lost 4, with 12 bases in between. Germline V gives CDR1 GTSNPN, CDR2 SVGIG (reference sequence). The CDR3 sequence: CAWSVPGMRETQYF. The CDR3 bases are TGTGCCTGGAGTGTACCAGGGATGCGAGAGACCCAGTACTTC.

This chain links TRBV6-5 with TRBJ1-2, with TRBD1 matching over 8 bases. The ends lost 0 bases at V and 3 bases at J; junction bases unmatched: 3. This CDR3 has 15 residues. Germline V gene data show CDR1 as MNHEY and CDR2 as SVGAGI. In DNA form, the CDR3 reads TGTGCCAGCAGTTACTCGCAGGGGGCGGACTATGGCTACACCTTC. This encodes CASSYSQGADYGYTF.

This chain connects TRBV11-2 to TRBJ2-7, with TRBD1 as a possible D gene (6 bases). Germline lookup yields CDR1 SGHAT and CDR2 FQNNGV. The V gene lost 0 bases and the J gene lost 2 bases, with 17 bases spanning the gap. The CDR3 consists of 17 residues. For the CDR3, the DNA is TGTGCCAGCAGCTTAGAGGGGGCGGTGAGGCGGGCCTACGAGCAGTACTTC. It is translated as CASSLEGAVRRAYEQYF.

The chain has TRBV21-1 and TRBJ2-6; the tabulated D call, TRBD1, remains unverified against the DNA. TRBV21-1 constitutes a pseudogene. The CDR3 extends over 19 amino acids. The CDR3 DNA is TGTGCCAGCAGCCTAACGCTAAAGCAAGGGGTCCCTGGGGCCAACGTCCTGACTTTC. Encoded protein: CASSLTLKQGVPGANVLTF.

The rearrangement joins TRBV4-3 to TRBJ2-1, with D perhaps TRBD2 (7 bases). The V end lost 4 bases, the J end lost 3 bases, and 19 bases lay between the germline ends. The CDR3 totals 17 residues. The V gene's germline CDR1 is LGHNA and CDR2 YSLEER. CDR3 protein: CASSLLTGGEYYNEQFF. The CDR3 DNA reads as TGCGCCAGCAGCCTTTTAACGGGGGGCGAGTACTACAATGAGCAGTTCTTC.

This clone appeared a few times. J is TRBJ1-2 and V is TRBV6-5; 8 bases agree with TRBD1. In germline, CDR1 is MNHEY, CDR2 SVGAGI. The CDR3 extends over 15 amino acids. With 2 bases clipped from V and 5 bases from J, the junction kept 7 bases outside the gene matches. In DNA form, the CDR3 reads TGTGCCAGCAGTTACCCCAGGGGGCATAGGTATGGCTACACCTTC. This translates into CASSYPRGHRYGYTF.

This chain uses TRBV4-2 with TRBJ2-1; D is ambiguous. Germline V CDR1 and CDR2: LGHNA, YNFKEQ. V was clipped by 3 bases and J by 7 bases, with 22 bases between them. The length of the CDR3 is 17 residues. The CDR3 here is CASSHVLIRLAENEQFF. Here the CDR3 DNA reads TGTGCCAGCAGCCACGTATTAATCAGATTGGCGGAGAATGAGCAGTTCTTC.

V gene TRBV5-6 combines with J gene TRBJ2-5; 8 nucleotides agree with TRBD1. CDR1 is SGHDT and CDR2 is YYEEEE in the germline V gene. The CDR3 runs 15 residues. Unmatched junction bases numbered 8, after V lost 3 bases and J lost 4 bases. Written as DNA, the CDR3 is TGTGCCAGCAGCTCGACCTCGACAGGGGTAGAGACCCAGTACTTC. It specifies CASSSTSTGVETQYF.

This clone has a handful of counts. The chain couples TRBV6-5 to TRBJ1-1; D may be TRBD1 (6 bases). V lost 6 bases, J lost 11 bases, and 13 bases lay in between. Looked up from germline, CDR1 is MNHEY and CDR2 is SVGAGI. The CDR3 loop spans 11 amino acids. The DNA of the CDR3 is TGTGCCAGCAGCCCTACAGGGATCGCTTTCTTT. Translated: CASSPTGIAFF.

The V call is TRBV19, the J call TRBJ2-1; a possible D gene is TRBD2 (6 bases). V was shortened by 3 bases and J by 3 bases, with 15 bases between the two germline ends. CDR1 and CDR2 from the germline V gene are LNHDA and SQIVND (reference sequence). The CDR3 contains 16 residues. The CDR3 protein is CASSIGRMRGYNEQFF. For the CDR3, the DNA is TGTGCCAGTAGTATCGGCCGAATGCGGGGCTACAATGAGCAGTTCTTC.

This clone was picked up a small number of times. The chain has TRBV6-5 and TRBJ1-3; D ambiguous. Germline V gene sequence: CDR1 MNHEY, CDR2 SVGAGI. Trimming stripped 6 bases from V and 0 bases from J, with 12 bases between. CDR3 size: 15 residues. CDR3 in amino acids: CASSYIFSSGNTIYF. CDR3 DNA sequence: TGTGCCAGCAGCTACATCTTCTCCTCTGGAAACACCATATATTTT.

In its sample, this clone was seen a few times. The rearrangement links TRBV7-2 to TRBJ1-1, with D maybe TRBD1 (6 bases). V was pared by 1 base and J by 3 bases, with 9 bases between. This CDR3 comprises 14 residues. The V gene's germline CDR1 is SGHTA and CDR2 FQGNSA. The CDR3 DNA is TGTGCCAGCAGCTTAGGACAGGAGGACACTGAAGCTTTCTTT. Amino acids: CASSLGQEDTEAFF.

This clone has a single count. The chain uses TRBV10-3 and TRBJ1-5, with D possibly TRBD1 on 5 matching bases. Germline assignment: CDR1 ENHRY and CDR2 SYGVKD. Trimming removed 8 bases from V and 1 base from J, with 9 bases in between. There are 13 residues in the CDR3. The CDR3 sequence: CAIGGDSNQPQHF. As DNA, the CDR3 is TGTGCCATCGGGGGGGACAGCAATCAGCCCCAGCATTTT.

V is TRBV19 and J is TRBJ2-6; D gene uncertain. With 8 bases removed from V and 0 bases from J, the gap between germline ends came to 11 bases. CDR1 and CDR2 from the germline V gene are LNHDA and SQIVND (reference sequence). CDR3 length: 15 residues. DNA for the CDR3: TGTGCCAGTCTTGGTTTAGTCTCTGGGGCCAACGTCCTGACTTTC. Its translation: CASLGLVSGANVLTF.

The chain recombines TRBV25-1 with TRBJ2-7, with D possibly matching TRBD2 (6 bases). The V gene lost 11 bases and the J gene lost 9 bases, with 26 bases spanning the gap. The CDR3 covers 14 residues. From germline, CDR1 is MGHDK and CDR2 SYGVNS. In DNA form, the CDR3 reads TGTGCCGGGAATCCGGCCGGGACCGCCGGGGGGCAGTACTTC. Translated: CAGNPAGTAGGQYF.

This clone was detected only a few times. The gene calls are TRBV14 and TRBJ2-1, with 14 bases fitting TRBD2. This CDR3 is 21 amino acids long. With 4 bases clipped from V and 4 bases from J, the junction kept 18 bases outside the gene matches. Germline loops: CDR1 SGHDN, CDR2 FVKESK. The CDR3: CASSPSLTSGGGRGLYNEQFF. CDR3 DNA: TGTGCCAGCAGCCCCTCCCTGACTAGCGGGGGGGGTCGCGGCCTGTACAATGAGCAGTTCTTC.

The CDR3 is CASSTRVGWRSPLHF. The DNA for the CDR3 is TGTGCCAGCAGTACCAGGGTGGGGTGGCGGTCACCCCTCCACTTT. The chain recombines TRBV6-1 with TRBJ1-6; D is possibly TRBD1 (5 bases). The CDR3 is 15 residues long. Germline CDR1 is MNHNS and CDR2 is SASEGT. The V end lost 5 bases, the J end lost 10 bases, and 18 bases lay between the germline ends.

V and J are TRBV15 and TRBJ2-7; a possible D gene is TRBD1 (5 bases). Deletions cut 1 base from V and 2 bases from J, with 6 bases between. CDR1 is LNHNV and CDR2 is YYDKDF in the germline V gene (reference sequence). The CDR3 sequence is 13 residues long. This CDR3 is CATSRGQTYEQYF. The CDR3 DNA follows: TGTGCCACCAGCAGAGGACAGACCTACGAGCAGTACTTC.

J is TRBJ2-7 and V is TRBV9, with 9 bases lining up with TRBD1. The CDR3 has 14 residues. Germline-derived CDR1 and CDR2 are SGDLS and YYNGEE. V lost 0 bases and J lost 6; bases outside the gene matches: 4. DNA for the CDR3: TGTGCCAGCAGCGTAGAGGTGACAGGGGGCGAGCAGTACTTC. This codes for CASSVEVTGGEQYF.

This chain uses TRBV2 with TRBJ2-1; TRBD1 matches 7 bases. This CDR3 contains 16 residues. Germline CDR1 SNHLY, CDR2 FYNNEI. After removal of 4 bases from V and 2 bases from J, the junction contained 8 bases not matched to a gene. CDR3 sequence (DNA): TGTGCCAGCAGTGGGCCCCCGCAGGGGGCCTACAATGAGCAGTTCTTC. This encodes CASSGPPQGAYNEQFF.

This clone was observed a few times. This chain joins TRBV19 and TRBJ1-4; D unresolved. The V end lost 2 bases, the J end lost 10 bases, and 11 bases lay between the germline ends. This CDR3 is 13 amino acids long. Germline V gives CDR1 LNHDA, CDR2 SQIVND (reference sequence). DNA of the CDR3: TGTGCCAGTAGTATATCCCTCGAGGGAAAACTGTTTTTT. Its translation: CASSISLEGKLFF.

As for this clone: Its ends do not fully match the called genes, so a read error is possible. Additional DNA sequences in this sample encode the identical CDR3. CDR3 sequence reads: CASSFSGGARNEQFF. The CDR3 DNA follows: TGTGCCAGCAGCTTCAGCGGGGGGGCTCGAAATGAACAGTTCTTC. This rearrangement joins TRBV11-2 to TRBJ2-1; 10 bases align to TRBD2. CDR1 and CDR2 (germline): SGHAT, FQNNGV. This CDR3 is built from 15 residues. Based on the CDR3 plus reference TRBV11-2 and TRBJ2-1, the full variable domain is EAGVAQSPRYKIIEKRQSVAFWCNPISGHATLYWYQQILGQGPKLLIQFQNNGVVDDSQLPKDRFSAERLKGVDSTLKIQPAKLEDSAVYLCASSFSGGARNEQFFGPGTRLTVL.

The chain links TRBV11-3 to TRBJ2-7; perhaps TRBD1 as D (5 bases). The V gene's germline CDR1 is SGHNT and CDR2 YENEEA. The CDR3 extends over 15 amino acids. V lost 0 bases to trimming and J lost 6 bases, with 15 bases between them. The CDR3 nucleotides read TGTGCCAGCAGCTTAGATCCACAGGACACGCGCGAGCAGTACTTC. This codes for CASSLDPQDTREQYF.

The rearrangement joins TRBV4-3 to TRBJ1-2; 8 bases agree with TRBD1. In germline, CDR1 is LGHNA, CDR2 YSLEER. V dropped 0 bases and J dropped 4; count of bases not matched to a gene: 7. The CDR3 is made up of 16 amino acids. CDR3 bases: TGCGCCAGCAGCCAAGATTGGGGACAGGCGGGCTATGGCTACACCTTC. Translating it yields CASSQDWGQAGYGYTF.

To note about this clone: The germline gene is not matched at one end of the junction; a read error may be the cause. The V and J genes are TRBV11-2 and TRBJ1-5; TRBD1 is a possible D gene (5 bases). The CDR3 spans 14 residues. Germline CDR1 SGHAT, CDR2 FQNNGV. The DNA for the CDR3 is TGTGCCAGCAGCCTAGACGGGAGGGGTCAGCCCCAGCATTTT. Encoded protein: CASSLDGRGQPQHF.